This T cell receptor (beta chain) was documented in a study of shared clonotypes between healthy human individuals. Whole-study findings and limits: The authors expected sequencing depth to affect clonotype sharing among donors.

Data came from immunoSEQ multiplex PCR; TCRdb stores just in-frame clones and leaves some out. The sample yields about 690,000 clones, 90% seen once. For this clone: Its antigen remains unknown.

CDR3 length: 15 residues. Germline V gene sequence: CDR1 LNHDA, CDR2 SQIVND (reference sequence). V was clipped by 3 bases and J by 2 bases, with 11 bases between them. All donors were Caucasian adults living in Nashville, Tennessee. Sequencing was performed on memory CD8+ T cells from PBMCs. Subset defined: CD45RO+ cells pooled with CCR7-negative TemRA cells. The chain uses TRBV19 and TRBJ2-1; no reliable D call. The sequence derives from a man aged 18 to 29 in good health. Some clones in this sample may be carry-over from other donors' samples. CDR3 region: CASSIFPNPYNEQFF. CDR3 DNA: TGTGCCAGTAGTATTTTCCCAAATCCCTACAATGAGCAGTTCTTC.